This entry features one T cell receptor (beta chain) sequence. Antigen: not known. The data were obtained in a study of T-cell reconstitution after alpha-beta-depleted transplantation in children. Study outcomes and limitations: Where some patients showed high TCRbeta diversity at day 60, it came from recipient T cells and thymic progenitors that had survived. When one year had passed after transplant, most T-cell counts and diversity came from newly produced T cells.

For TCRbeta, the library was prepared with unique molecular identifiers. TCRdb redid the calling of the PCR reads with MiXCR, one entry per CDR3 protein. The table has about 980,000 distinct CDR3 sequences, around 30% seen once; the top ten hold over 25%. V lost 0 bases to trimming and J lost 1 base, with 9 bases between them. This CDR3 spans 16 amino acids. CDR1 is ENHRY and CDR2 is SYGVKD in the germline V gene. The receptor comes from a boy under two years old who had a stem cell transplant for SCID, so the T cells may come from the graft donor. This specimen consisted of PBMCs, mostly from graft donor cells, obtained 360 days after TCRalphabeta/CD19-depleted stem cell transplant. This rearrangement joins TRBV10-3 to TRBJ2-2; D is possibly TRBD2 (5 bases). CDR3 amino acids: CAISESRDMNTGELFF. For the CDR3, the DNA is TGTGCCATCAGTGAGTCCCGGGATATGAACACCGGGGAGCTGTTTTTT.